This TCR beta chain derives from a study of blood T cell repertoires in COVID-19. Using immunoSEQ multiplex PCR, the repertoire was profiled, and TCRdb retains in-frame clones only, with some absent. The sample carries about 210,000 clones, 80% to 90% recorded once. Per germline, CDR1 MDHEN and CDR2 SYDVKM. The CDR3 has 13 residues. J gave up 5 bases and V 3 bases, and 3 bases lay outside the gene matches. The chain joins TRBV28 to TRBJ1-2; 7 nucleotides match TRBD1. Sequencing was done on a sample of peripheral blood. The clonotype originates from a woman in her forties or fifties with active or convalescent COVID-19. The CDR3 region is CASSLGQWYGYTF. CDR3 nucleotides: TGTGCCAGCAGTTTGGGACAGTGGTATGGCTACACCTTC.